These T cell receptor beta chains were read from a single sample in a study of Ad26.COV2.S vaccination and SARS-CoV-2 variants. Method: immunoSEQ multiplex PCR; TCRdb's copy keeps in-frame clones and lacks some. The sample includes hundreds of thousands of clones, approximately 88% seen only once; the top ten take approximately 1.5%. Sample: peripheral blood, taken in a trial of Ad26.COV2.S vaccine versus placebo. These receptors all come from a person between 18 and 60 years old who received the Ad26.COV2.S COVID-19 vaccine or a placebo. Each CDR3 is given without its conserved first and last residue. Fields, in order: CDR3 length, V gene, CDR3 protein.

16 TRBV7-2 ASSLRVDTTDMNTEAF
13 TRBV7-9 ASSLDRGVGTEAF
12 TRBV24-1 ATSESGAGNTIY
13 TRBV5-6 ASSLIQGVNSPLH
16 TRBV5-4 ASSRSGTSGSFGGELF
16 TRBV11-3 ASSAPRGTSGVPGEQF
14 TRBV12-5 ASGGGGGSYNSPLH
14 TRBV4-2 ASSQAARGMNQPQH
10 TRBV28 ASSLGGYEQY
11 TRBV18 ASSPWDTGELF
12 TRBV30 AWTADGANTEAF
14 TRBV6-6 ASSRTIYDNNYGYT
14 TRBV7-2 ASSYWTVGARNTIY
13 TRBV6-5 ASSYGEGGNSPLH
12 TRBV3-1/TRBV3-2 ASSQGPSTDTQY
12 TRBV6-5 ASSSQRQNQPQH
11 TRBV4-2 ASSQEQGFGYT
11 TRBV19 ASSIMPGGKLF
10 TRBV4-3 ASSRSGTKQF
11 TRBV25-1 ASSESGRGTLH
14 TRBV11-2 ASSLEGAGGLYEQY
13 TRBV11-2 ASSTTSGSSYEQY
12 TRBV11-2 ASSLRQGFGTIY
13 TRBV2 ASRALAGNTGELF
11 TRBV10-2 ASSLAGGNEQF
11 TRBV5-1 ASSPGGTDTQY
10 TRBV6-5 ASVRGSYEQY
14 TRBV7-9 ASSPLIARGNTEAF
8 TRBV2 ASGAYEQY
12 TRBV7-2 ASSSGQPSYGYT
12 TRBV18 ASSPATTSGELF
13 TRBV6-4 ASRARGVFPYEQY
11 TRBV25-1 ASSARLVLEQF
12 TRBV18 ASSPPWPEETQY
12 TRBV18 ASSPLTRNNEQF
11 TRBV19 ASSKNREYEQF